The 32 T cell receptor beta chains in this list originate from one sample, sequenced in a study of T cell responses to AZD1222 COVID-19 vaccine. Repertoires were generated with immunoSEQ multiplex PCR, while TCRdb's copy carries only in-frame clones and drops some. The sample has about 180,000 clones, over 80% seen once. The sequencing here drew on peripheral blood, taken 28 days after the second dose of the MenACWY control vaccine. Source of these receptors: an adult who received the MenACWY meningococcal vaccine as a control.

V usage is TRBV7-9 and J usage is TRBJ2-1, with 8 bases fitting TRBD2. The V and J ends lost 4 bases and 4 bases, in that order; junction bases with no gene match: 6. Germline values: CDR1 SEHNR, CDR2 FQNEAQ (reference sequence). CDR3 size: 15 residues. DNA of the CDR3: TGTGCCAGCAGCTCCCCACTAGCGGCGTACAATGAGCAGTTCTTC. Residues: CASSSPLAAYNEQFF.

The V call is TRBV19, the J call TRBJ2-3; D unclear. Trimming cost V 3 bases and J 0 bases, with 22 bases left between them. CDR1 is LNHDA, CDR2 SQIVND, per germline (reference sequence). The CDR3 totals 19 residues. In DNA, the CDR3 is TGTGCCAGTAGTATTAGGCTCCCTAAATTCCGAACTAGCACAGATACGCAGTATTTT. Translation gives CASSIRLPKFRTSTDTQYF.

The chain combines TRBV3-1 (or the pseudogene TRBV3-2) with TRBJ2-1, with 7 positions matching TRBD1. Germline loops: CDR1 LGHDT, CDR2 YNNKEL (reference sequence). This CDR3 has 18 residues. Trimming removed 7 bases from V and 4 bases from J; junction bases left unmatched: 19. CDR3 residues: CASTDGRGTGARYNEQFF. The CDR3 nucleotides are TGTGCCAGCACTGACGGTCGGGGAACAGGGGCCCGTTACAATGAGCAGTTCTTC.

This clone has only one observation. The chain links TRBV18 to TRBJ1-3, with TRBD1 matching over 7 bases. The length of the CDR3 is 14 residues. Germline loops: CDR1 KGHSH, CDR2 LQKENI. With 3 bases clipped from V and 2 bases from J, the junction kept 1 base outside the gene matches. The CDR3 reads CASSPTGTGNTIYF. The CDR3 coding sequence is TGTGCCAGCTCACCGACAGGGACTGGAAACACCATATATTTT.

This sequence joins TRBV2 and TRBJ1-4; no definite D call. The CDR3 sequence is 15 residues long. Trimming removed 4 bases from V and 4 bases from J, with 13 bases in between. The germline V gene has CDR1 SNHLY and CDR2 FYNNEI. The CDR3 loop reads CASSGEAQFNEKLFF. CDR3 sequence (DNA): TGTGCCAGCAGTGGGGAGGCACAGTTTAATGAAAAACTGTTTTTT.

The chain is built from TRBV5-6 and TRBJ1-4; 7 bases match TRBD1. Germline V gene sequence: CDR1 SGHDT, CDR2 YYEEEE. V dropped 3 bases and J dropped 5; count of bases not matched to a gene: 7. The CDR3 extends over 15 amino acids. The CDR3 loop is CASSSRTGANEKLFF. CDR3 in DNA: TGTGCCAGCAGCTCCCGGACAGGAGCGAATGAAAAACTGTTTTTT.

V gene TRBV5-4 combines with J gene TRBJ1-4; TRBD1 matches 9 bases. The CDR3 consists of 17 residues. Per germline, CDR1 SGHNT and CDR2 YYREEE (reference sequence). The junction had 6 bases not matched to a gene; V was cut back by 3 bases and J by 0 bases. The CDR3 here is CASSSGTGSPTNEKLFF. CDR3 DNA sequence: TGTGCCAGCAGCTCCGGGACAGGGAGCCCAACTAATGAAAAACTGTTTTTT.

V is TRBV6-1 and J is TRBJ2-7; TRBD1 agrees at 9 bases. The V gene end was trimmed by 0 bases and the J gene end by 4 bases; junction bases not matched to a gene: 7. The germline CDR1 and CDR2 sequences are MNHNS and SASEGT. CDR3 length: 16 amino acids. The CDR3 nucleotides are TGTGCCAGCAGTGAAGCGCGAGGGACAGGGACTTACGAGCAGTACTTC. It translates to CASSEARGTGTYEQYF.

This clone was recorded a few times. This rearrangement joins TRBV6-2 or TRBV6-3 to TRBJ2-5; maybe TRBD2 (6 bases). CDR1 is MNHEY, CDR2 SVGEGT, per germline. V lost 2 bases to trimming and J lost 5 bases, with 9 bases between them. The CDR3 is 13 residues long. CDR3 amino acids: CASSYREVETQYF. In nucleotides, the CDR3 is TGTGCCAGCAGTTACAGGGAGGTGGAGACCCAGTACTTC.

CDR3 residues: CASSLAGRGGFGEQYF. CDR3 DNA: TGTGCCAGCAGCTTGGCCGGTCGGGGAGGGTTTGGCGAGCAGTACTTC. This rearrangement joins TRBV5-5 to TRBJ2-7, with 7 bases lining up with TRBD2. The CDR3 covers 16 residues. In germline, CDR1 is SGHKS, CDR2 YYEKEE (reference sequence). V lost 0 bases, J lost 6 bases, and 12 bases stayed unmatched.

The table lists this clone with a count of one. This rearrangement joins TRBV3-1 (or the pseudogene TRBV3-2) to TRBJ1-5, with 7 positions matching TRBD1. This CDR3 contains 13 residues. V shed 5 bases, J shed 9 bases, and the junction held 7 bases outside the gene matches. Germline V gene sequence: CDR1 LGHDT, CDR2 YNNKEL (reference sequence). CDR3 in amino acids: CASSETGMLPQHF. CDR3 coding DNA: TGTGCCAGCAGCGAGACAGGGATGCTGCCCCAGCATTTT.

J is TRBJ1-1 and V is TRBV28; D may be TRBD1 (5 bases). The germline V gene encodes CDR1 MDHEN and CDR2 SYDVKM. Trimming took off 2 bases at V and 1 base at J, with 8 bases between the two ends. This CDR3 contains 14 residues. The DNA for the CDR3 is TGTGCCAGCAGTTTAGCGACAGCGAACACTGAAGCTTTCTTT. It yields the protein CASSLATANTEAFF.

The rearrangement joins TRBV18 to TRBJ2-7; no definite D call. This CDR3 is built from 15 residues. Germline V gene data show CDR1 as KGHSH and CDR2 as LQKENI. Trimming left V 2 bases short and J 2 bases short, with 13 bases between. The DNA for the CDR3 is TGTGCCAGCTCACCAAGAACATCTTATCCCTACGAGCAGTACTTC. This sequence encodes CASSPRTSYPYEQYF.

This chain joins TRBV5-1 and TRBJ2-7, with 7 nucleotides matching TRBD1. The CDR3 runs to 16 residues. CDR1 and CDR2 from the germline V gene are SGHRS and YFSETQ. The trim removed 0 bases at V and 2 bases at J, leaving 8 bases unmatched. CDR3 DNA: TGCGCCAGCAGCTTGGCACGGGACAGTGCGACCTACGAGCAGTACTTC. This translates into CASSLARDSATYEQYF. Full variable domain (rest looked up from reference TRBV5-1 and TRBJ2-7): KAGVTQTPRYLIKTRGQQVTLSCSPISGHRSVSWYQQTPGQGLQFLFEYFSETQRNKGNFPGRFSGRQFSNSRSEMNVSTLELGDSALYLCASSLARDSATYEQYFGPGTRLTVT.

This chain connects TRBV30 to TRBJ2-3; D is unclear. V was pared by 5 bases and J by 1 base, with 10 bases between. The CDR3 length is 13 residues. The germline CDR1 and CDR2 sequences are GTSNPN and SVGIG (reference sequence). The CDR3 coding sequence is TGTGCCTGGGAGAACCGCGGCACAGATACGCAGTATTTT. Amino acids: CAWENRGTDTQYF.

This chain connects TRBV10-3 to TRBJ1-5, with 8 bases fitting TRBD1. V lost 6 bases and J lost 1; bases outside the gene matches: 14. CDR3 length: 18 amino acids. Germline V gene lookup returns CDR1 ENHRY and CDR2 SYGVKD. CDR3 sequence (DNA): TGTGCCATCAGCCGAGGTGTGACAGGGGAGGTAAGCAATCAGCCCCAGCATTTT. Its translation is CAISRGVTGEVSNQPQHF.

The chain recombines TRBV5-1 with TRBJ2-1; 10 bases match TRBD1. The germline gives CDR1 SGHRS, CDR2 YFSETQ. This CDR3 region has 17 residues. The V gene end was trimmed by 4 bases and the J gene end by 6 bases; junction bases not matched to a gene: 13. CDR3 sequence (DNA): TGCGCCAGCAGCCTAGAACGCTGGGACAGGGGAGGCAATGAGCAGTTCTTC. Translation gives CASSLERWDRGGNEQFF.

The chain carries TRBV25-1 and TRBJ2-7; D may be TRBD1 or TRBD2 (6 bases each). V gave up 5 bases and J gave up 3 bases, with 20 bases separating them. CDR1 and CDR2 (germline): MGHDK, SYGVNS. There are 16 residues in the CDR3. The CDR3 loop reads CASSPPEGGRGYEQYF. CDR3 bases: TGTGCCAGCAGTCCACCGGAGGGGGGAAGAGGCTACGAGCAGTACTTC.

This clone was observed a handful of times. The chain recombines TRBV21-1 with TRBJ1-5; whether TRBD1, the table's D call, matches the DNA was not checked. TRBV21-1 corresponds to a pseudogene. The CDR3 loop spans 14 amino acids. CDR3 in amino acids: CASSRQGNNQPQHF. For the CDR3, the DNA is TGTGCCAGCAGTAGACAGGGTAACAATCAGCCCCAGCATTTT.

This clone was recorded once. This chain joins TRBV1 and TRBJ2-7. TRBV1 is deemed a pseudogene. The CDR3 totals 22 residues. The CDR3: CTSSQDQLRNRSNPDRSYEQYF. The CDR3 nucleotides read TGCACCAGCAGCCAAGATCAGCTACGGAATAGATCGAACCCGGATAGGTCCTACGAGCAGTACTTC.

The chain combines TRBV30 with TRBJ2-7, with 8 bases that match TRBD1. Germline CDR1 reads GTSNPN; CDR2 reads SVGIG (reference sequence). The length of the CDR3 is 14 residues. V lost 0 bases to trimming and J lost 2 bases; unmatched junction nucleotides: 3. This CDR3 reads CAWSVGTGAYEQYF. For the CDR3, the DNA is TGTGCCTGGAGTGTTGGGACAGGCGCCTACGAGCAGTACTTC.

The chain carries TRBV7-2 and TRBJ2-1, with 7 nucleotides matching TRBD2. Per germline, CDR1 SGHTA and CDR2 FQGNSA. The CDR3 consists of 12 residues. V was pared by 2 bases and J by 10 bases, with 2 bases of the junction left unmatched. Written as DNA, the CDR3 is TGTGCCAGCAGCTTACAAGCGGGAGAGCAGTTCTTC. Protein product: CASSLQAGEQFF.

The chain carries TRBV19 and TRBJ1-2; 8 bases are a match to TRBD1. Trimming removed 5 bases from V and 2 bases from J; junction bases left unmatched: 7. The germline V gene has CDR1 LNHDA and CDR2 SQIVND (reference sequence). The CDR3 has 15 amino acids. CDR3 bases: TGTGCCAGTAGTTTACAGGGGGTGAGGAACTATGGCTACACCTTC. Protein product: CASSLQGVRNYGYTF.

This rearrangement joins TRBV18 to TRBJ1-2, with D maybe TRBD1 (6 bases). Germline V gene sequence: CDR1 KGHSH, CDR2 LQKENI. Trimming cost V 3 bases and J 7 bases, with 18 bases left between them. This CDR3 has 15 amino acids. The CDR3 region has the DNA TGTGCCAGCTCACCCGCGGGACCATTCAGGGGTGGCTACACCTTC. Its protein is CASSPAGPFRGGYTF. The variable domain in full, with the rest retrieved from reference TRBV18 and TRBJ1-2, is NAGVMQNPRHLVRRRGQEARLRCSPMKGHSHVYWYRQLPEEGLKFMVYLQKENIIDESGMPKERFSAEFPKEGPSILRIQQVVRGDSAAYFCASSPAGPFRGGYTFGSGTRLTVV.

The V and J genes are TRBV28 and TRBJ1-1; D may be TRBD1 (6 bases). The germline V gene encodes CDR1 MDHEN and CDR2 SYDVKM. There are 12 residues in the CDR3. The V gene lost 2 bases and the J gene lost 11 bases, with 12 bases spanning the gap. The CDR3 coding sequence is TGTGCCAGCAGTTTACGGGGGGCGATGGCTTTCTTT. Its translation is CASSLRGAMAFF.

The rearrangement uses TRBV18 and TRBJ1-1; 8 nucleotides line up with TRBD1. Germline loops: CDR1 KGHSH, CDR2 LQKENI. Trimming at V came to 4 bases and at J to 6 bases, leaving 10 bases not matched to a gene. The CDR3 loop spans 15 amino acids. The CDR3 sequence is CASSLTRQGLSEAFF. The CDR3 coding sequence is TGTGCCAGCTCACTAACTAGACAGGGGCTGTCTGAAGCTTTCTTT.

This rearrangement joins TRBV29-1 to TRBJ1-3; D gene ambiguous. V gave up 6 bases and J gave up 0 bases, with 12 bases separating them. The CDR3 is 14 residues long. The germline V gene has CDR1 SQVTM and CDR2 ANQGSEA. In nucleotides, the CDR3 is TGCAGCGTCGCGGACTGGAGCTCTGGAAACACCATATATTTT. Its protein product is CSVADWSSGNTIYF.

CDR3 in DNA: TGTGCCACCATAACGGGACACCCCTATTCACCCCTCCACTTT. It encodes CATITGHPYSPLHF. This chain uses TRBV2 with TRBJ1-6; D possibly corresponds to TRBD1 (6 bases). This CDR3 is 14 amino acids long. CDR1 SNHLY and CDR2 FYNNEI come from the germline V gene. V shed 10 bases and J shed 8 bases, with 18 bases lying between them.

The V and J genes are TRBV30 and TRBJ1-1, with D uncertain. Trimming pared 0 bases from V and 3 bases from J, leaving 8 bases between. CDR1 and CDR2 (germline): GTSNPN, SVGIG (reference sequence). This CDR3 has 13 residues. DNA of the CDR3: TGTGCCTGGAGTGTAACGGAAGACACTGAAGCTTTCTTT. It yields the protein CAWSVTEDTEAFF.

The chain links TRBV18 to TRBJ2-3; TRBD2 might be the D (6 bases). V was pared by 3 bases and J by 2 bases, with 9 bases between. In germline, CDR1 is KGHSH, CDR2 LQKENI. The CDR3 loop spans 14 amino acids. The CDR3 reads CASSPGSLTDTQYF. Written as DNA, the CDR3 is TGTGCCAGCTCACCCGGGAGCCTCACAGATACGCAGTATTTT.

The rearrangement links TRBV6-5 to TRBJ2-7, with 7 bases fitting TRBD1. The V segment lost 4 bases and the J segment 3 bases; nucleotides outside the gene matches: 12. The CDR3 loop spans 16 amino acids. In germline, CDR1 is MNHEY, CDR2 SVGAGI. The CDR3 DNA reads TGTGCCAGCAGTTGGGGGAACACAGGGGCCAACTACGAGCAGTACTTC. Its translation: CASSWGNTGANYEQYF.

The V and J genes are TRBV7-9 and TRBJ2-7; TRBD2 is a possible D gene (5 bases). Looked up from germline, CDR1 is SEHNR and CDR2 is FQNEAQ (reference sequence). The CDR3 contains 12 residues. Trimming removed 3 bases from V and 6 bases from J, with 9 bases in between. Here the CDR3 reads CASSLGEGEQYF. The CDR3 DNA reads TGTGCCAGCAGCTTGGGAGAGGGCGAGCAGTACTTC.